The present entry profiles one T cell receptor (beta chain) with its context. The antigen remains undetermined. The data stem from a study of early stage breast cancer tumors. Study as a whole: Of fewer than 20 invasive breast tumors, about a dozen were hormone receptor-positive, HER2-negative. Invasive lobular carcinomas made up about 30% of the 12 ER+/PR+/HER2- tumors. Study observations and caveats: Comparing each tissue with blood distinguished tumor from normal in 14 of 16 patients. Functional markers like CD4, CD8 and FOXP3 were missed in bulk sequencing.

Sequenced by immunoSEQ multiplex PCR; TCRdb stores in-frame clones only, minus some. The table lists fewer than 70,000 clones, 65% to 85% of them singletons. The material sequenced was blood. The receptor's source is a person between 35 and 49 years old with breast cancer.

The CDR3 nucleotides are TGTGCCTGGAGCGGGACTAGCGGGAGTTACGAGCAGTACTTC. It translates to CAWSGTSGSYEQYF. The J gene is TRBJ2-7, the V gene TRBV30, with 14 bases aligning to TRBD2. The CDR3 is 14 residues long. V gave up 3 bases and J gave up 4 bases; unmatched junction bases: 2. Germline lookup yields CDR1 GTSNPN and CDR2 SVGIG (reference sequence).